What follows are 22 T cell receptor beta chains derived from one specimen sequenced in a study of blood T cell repertoires in COVID-19. Clones were read by immunoSEQ multiplex PCR, and TCRdb kept only the in-frame ones, dropping some. The sample carries more than 95,000 clones, roughly four fifths recorded once. The sequenced sample consisted of peripheral blood. The origin of the receptors is a man between 60 and 75 years old with acute or convalescent COVID-19.

The CDR3 is CASSQEDRPNTEAFF. The CDR3 coding sequence is TGTGCCAGCAGCCAAGAGGACAGGCCGAACACTGAAGCTTTCTTT. V usage is TRBV3-1 (or the pseudogene TRBV3-2) and J usage is TRBJ1-1, with 7 bases fitting TRBD1. Trimming removed 0 bases from V and 1 base from J; junction bases left unmatched: 2. The CDR3 spans 15 residues. Germline V gene data show CDR1 as LGHDT and CDR2 as YNNKEL (reference sequence).

The chain has TRBV28 and TRBJ1-2; D perhaps matches TRBD1 (5 bases). This CDR3 is built from 14 residues. The V end was cut by 8 bases, the J end by 4 bases, with 17 bases between. The germline V gene has CDR1 MDHEN and CDR2 SYDVKM. In nucleotides, the CDR3 is TGTGCCAGCCTTAGACCTTCAGGGTCCTATGGCTACACCTTC. It encodes CASLRPSGSYGYTF.

The chain carries TRBV21-1 and TRBJ2-5; TRBD2 was called by the table and not checked on the DNA. TRBV21-1 is recorded as a pseudogene. This CDR3 has 13 amino acids. The CDR3 DNA sequence: TGTGCCAGCTTAGCGGGAGGGAGGGAGACCCAGTACTTC. Protein: CASLAGGRETQYF.

The chain carries TRBV11-3 and TRBJ1-6; no clear D gene. Trimming stripped 7 bases from V and 5 bases from J, with 12 bases between. Per the germline V gene, CDR1 is SGHNT and CDR2 is YENEEA. The CDR3 covers 14 residues. The CDR3 DNA follows: TGTGCCAGCAAGCCGGGGATTAATAATTCACCCCTCCACTTT. This sequence encodes CASKPGINNSPLHF.

The J gene is TRBJ2-3, the V gene TRBV7-8; a weak D match, TRBD2 (6 bases). Per germline, CDR1 SGHVS and CDR2 FQNEAQ. The CDR3 has 14 amino acids. Trimming cost V 1 base and J 4 bases, with 9 bases left between them. The CDR3, as DNA: TGTGCCAGCAGCTTAGGGGGGAGGTCAGATACGCAGTATTTT. It encodes CASSLGGRSDTQYF.

The J gene is TRBJ1-3, the V gene TRBV3-1 (or the pseudogene TRBV3-2); D ambiguous. Germline CDR1 reads LGHDT; CDR2 reads YNNKEL (reference sequence). The CDR3 extends over 14 amino acids. V was shortened by 5 bases and J by 4 bases, with 12 bases between the two germline ends. CDR3 residues: CASSSGPRGNTIYF. The CDR3 coding sequence is TGTGCCAGCAGCTCGGGTCCCCGCGGAAACACCATATATTTT.

The chain recombines TRBV6-6 with TRBJ2-1; possible D gene TRBD1, 6 bases. The CDR3 covers 14 residues. The V end was cut by 8 bases, the J end by 10 bases, with 21 bases between. Germline CDR1 is MNHNY and CDR2 is SVGAGI (reference sequence). The CDR3 DNA reads as TGTGCCAGCGGTAGACAGGAAATGGGCGGGGAGCAGTTCTTC. Its translation: CASGRQEMGGEQFF.

The J gene is TRBJ2-7, the V gene TRBV18; D may be TRBD2 (5 bases). CDR3 length: 12 residues. Trimming stripped 6 bases from V and 5 bases from J, with 11 bases between. The germline CDR1 and CDR2 sequences are KGHSH and LQKENI. CDR3 nucleotides: TGTGCCAGCTCGGCCGGGGTCGACGAGCAGTACTTC. It codes for CASSAGVDEQYF.

The chain recombines TRBV11-3 with TRBJ2-1; D might be TRBD2 (6 bases). Trimming left V 5 bases short and J 2 bases short, with 13 bases between. Germline V gene lookup returns CDR1 SGHNT and CDR2 YENEEA. The CDR3 runs to 15 residues. CDR3 residues: CASSVTEGAYNEQFF. As DNA, the CDR3 is TGTGCCAGCAGCGTGACGGAGGGTGCCTACAATGAGCAGTTCTTC.

The V gene is TRBV5-6, the J gene TRBJ1-3; D is perhaps TRBD1 (5 bases). The germline V gene encodes CDR1 SGHDT and CDR2 YYEEEE. The CDR3 is 15 residues long. V lost 4 bases, J lost 2 bases, and 13 bases lay in between. DNA for the CDR3: TGTGCCAGCAGCGCCACCGGGGGGACTGGAAACACCATATATTTT. Protein product: CASSATGGTGNTIYF. The full variable domain, in which reference TRBV5-6 and TRBJ1-3 provide the parts outside the CDR3, is DAGVTQSPTHLIKTRGQQVTLRCSPKSGHDTVSWYQQALGQGPQFIFQYYEEEERQRGNFPDRFSGHQFPNYSSELNVNALLLGDSALYLCASSATGGTGNTIYFGEGSWLTVV.

This sequence joins TRBV6-2 or TRBV6-3 and TRBJ1-2; D is perhaps TRBD1 (6 bases). The CDR3 runs 13 residues. V gave up 2 bases and J gave up 2 bases, with 6 bases separating them. The germline gives CDR1 MNHEY, CDR2 SVGEGT. CDR3 coding DNA: TGTGCCAGCAGTTACGACAGGAACTATGGCTACACCTTC. This encodes CASSYDRNYGYTF.

Only one count was recorded for this clone. This chain links TRBV6-5 with TRBJ1-4; the match to TRBD1 covers 9 bases. V lost 5 bases to trimming and J lost 6 bases; unmatched junction nucleotides: 7. CDR1 and CDR2 from the germline V gene are MNHEY and SVGAGI. The CDR3 is 15 amino acids. The CDR3 region is CASSNPGQGHEKLFF. CDR3 bases: TGTGCCAGCAGTAACCCGGGACAGGGTCATGAAAAACTGTTTTTT.

The CDR3 reads CASRLAGWSYEQYF. CDR3 DNA sequence: TGTGCCAGCAGACTAGCGGGTTGGTCCTACGAGCAGTACTTC. The chain couples TRBV11-1 to TRBJ2-7, with TRBD2 matching 9 bases. The CDR3 runs 14 residues. Trimming at V came to 6 bases and at J to 1 base, leaving 4 bases not matched to a gene. Germline CDR1 reads SGHAT; CDR2 reads FQDESV (reference sequence).

The chain carries TRBV6-5 and TRBJ1-4; D call uncertain. V lost 8 bases to trimming and J lost 0 bases, with 10 bases between them. CDR1 is MNHEY and CDR2 is SVGAGI in the germline V gene. This CDR3 has 14 amino acids. The CDR3 loop is CASAAGSTNEKLFF. The DNA for the CDR3 is TGTGCCAGCGCCGCAGGCTCAACTAATGAAAAACTGTTTTTT.

J is TRBJ2-3 and V is TRBV5-1; TRBD2 matches 8 bases. CDR1 and CDR2 (germline): SGHRS, YFSETQ. J gave up 7 bases and V 0 bases, and 7 bases lay outside the gene matches. This CDR3 region has 15 residues. This CDR3 is CASSLGLAGSHTQYF. DNA of the CDR3: TGCGCCAGCAGCTTGGGCCTAGCGGGTTCTCATACGCAGTATTTT.

This sequence joins TRBV5-1 and TRBJ2-2, with 14 bases matching TRBD2. The V gene end was trimmed by 0 bases and the J gene end by 7 bases; junction bases not matched to a gene: 5. Germline CDR1 is SGHRS and CDR2 is YFSETQ. This CDR3 has 17 residues. CDR3 DNA sequence: TGCGCCAGCAGCTTGGAGGGACTAGCGGGAGCGGGCGGGGAGCTGTTTTTT. Protein sequence: CASSLEGLAGAGGELFF.

The chain is built from TRBV4-2 and TRBJ2-7; 11 nucleotides agree with TRBD1. V shed 8 bases and J 4 bases; nucleotides not matched to a gene: 10. Per the germline V gene, CDR1 is LGHNA and CDR2 is YNFKEQ. The CDR3 loop spans 15 amino acids. This CDR3 is CASSDRDRGDYEQYF. The CDR3 nucleotides are TGTGCCAGCTCGGACCGGGACAGGGGGGATTACGAGCAGTACTTC.

CDR3 in DNA: TGCAGCGCCGGGGACAGGGGCAATGAAAAACTGTTTTTT. This codes for CSAGDRGNEKLFF. The rearrangement uses TRBV29-1 and TRBJ1-4; 10 nucleotides align to TRBD1. V trimming: 7 bases; J trimming: 5 bases; junction bases outside the gene matches: 4. CDR3 length: 13 amino acids. Germline values: CDR1 SQVTM, CDR2 ANQGSEA.

The chain carries TRBV14 and TRBJ1-1; D is possibly TRBD1 (6 bases). V shed 0 bases and J shed 10 bases, with 12 bases lying between them. The CDR3 has 13 amino acids. Germline V gene sequence: CDR1 SGHDN, CDR2 FVKESK. The DNA of the CDR3 is TGTGCCAGCAGCCAAGAGGGGGCAATGGTAGCTTTCTTT. As protein: CASSQEGAMVAFF.

The chain joins TRBV9 to TRBJ1-1; 8 bases are shared with TRBD1. The CDR3 spans 13 residues. The ends lost 2 bases at V and 4 bases at J; junction bases unmatched: 1. Germline CDR1 SGDLS, CDR2 YYNGEE. CDR3 nucleotides: TGTGCCAGCAGCGTGGGACAGGCCACTGAAGCTTTCTTT. Its protein is CASSVGQATEAFF.

This chain connects TRBV4-1 to TRBJ1-2; 8 positions match TRBD1. V lost 3 bases to trimming and J lost 3 bases; unmatched junction nucleotides: 3. Germline CDR1 and CDR2: MGHRA and YSYEKL. The CDR3 is 14 amino acids. For the CDR3, the DNA is TGCGCCAGCAGCCATCAACAGGGGGACTATGGCTACACCTTC. Residues: CASSHQQGDYGYTF.

This clone was seen just once. The chain joins TRBV28 to TRBJ2-7; TRBD2 agrees at 10 bases. Unmatched junction bases numbered 10, after V lost 5 bases and J lost 3 bases. The CDR3 contains 16 residues. Germline CDR1 MDHEN, CDR2 SYDVKM. The CDR3 spells CASSPLAGVYLYEQYF. CDR3 DNA: TGTGCCAGCAGTCCGCTAGCGGGAGTGTATCTCTACGAGCAGTACTTC.